This T cell receptor beta chain stems from a study of siplizumab effects on memory and regulatory T cells. Study observations and caveats: Roughly 75-95% of dividing CD4+ or CD8+ clones were without an attributable naive or memory phenotype.

The V gene lost 0 bases and the J gene lost 1 base, with 10 bases spanning the gap. This CDR3 spans 15 amino acids. The V gene's germline CDR1 is SGHTS and CDR2 YDEGEE. Worth noting for this clone: The antigen remains unidentified.

Assays captured 85,000 to 100,000 TCR templates per sample. The repertoire was sequenced with immunoSEQ multiplex PCR; TCRdb's copy has only in-frame clones and lacks some. Among tens of thousands of clones listed, about 94% were seen once. The chain employs TRBV5-8 and TRBJ2-5; D is unresolved. This sequence originates from a human donor in good health. The sequencing sample was made of non-Treg CD4+ T cells sorted from blood. The CDR3 is CASSLDGTVQETQYF. Written as DNA, the CDR3 is TGTGCCAGCAGCTTGGATGGTACAGTCCAAGAGACCCAGTACTTC.